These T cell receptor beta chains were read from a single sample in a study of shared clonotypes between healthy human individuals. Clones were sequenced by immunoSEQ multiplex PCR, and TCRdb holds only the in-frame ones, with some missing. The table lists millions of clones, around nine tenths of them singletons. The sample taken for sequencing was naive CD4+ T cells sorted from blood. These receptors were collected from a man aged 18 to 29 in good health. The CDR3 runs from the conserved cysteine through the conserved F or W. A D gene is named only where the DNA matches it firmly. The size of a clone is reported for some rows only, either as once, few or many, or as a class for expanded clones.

CDR3 DNA: TGTGCCACCACACAGGGAGAGGGCACAGATACGCAGTATTTT; CDR3 protein: CATTQGEGTDTQYF; clone size: NA; J gene: TRBJ2-3; D gene: NA; V gene: TRBV15
CDR3 DNA: TGTGCCAGTAGTAGGGACAGACTAGGAACCGGGGAGCTGTTTTTT; CDR3 protein: CASSRDRLGTGELFF; clone size: NA; J gene: TRBJ2-2; D gene: NA; V gene: TRBV19
CDR3 DNA: TGTGCCAGTAGTATGGGACAGGGGCCGGGCTACGAGCAGTACTTC; CDR3 protein: CASSMGQGPGYEQYF; clone size: once; J gene: TRBJ2-7; D gene: TRBD1; V gene: TRBV19
CDR3 DNA: TGTGCCAGCAGCTTGGTGGTTGGGTCGCTTTGGGAGACCCAGTACTTC; CDR3 protein: CASSLVVGSLWETQYF; clone size: NA; J gene: TRBJ2-5; D gene: NA; V gene: TRBV5-5
CDR3 DNA: TGTGCCAGTACCAACAGGGGGTATGCAGATACGCAGTATTTT; CDR3 protein: CASTNRGYADTQYF; clone size: NA; J gene: TRBJ2-3; D gene: TRBD1; V gene: TRBV19
CDR3 DNA: TGTGCCAGAAGCTTGAAGCGGGAGAAAGGTACAGATACGCAGTATTTT; CDR3 protein: CARSLKREKGTDTQYF; clone size: NA; J gene: TRBJ2-3; D gene: TRBD2; V gene: TRBV5-3
CDR3 DNA: TGTGCCAGCGGGATCCGCGGCGGGGGGGTAACCTACGAGCAGTACTTC; CDR3 protein: CASGIRGGGVTYEQYF; clone size: NA; J gene: TRBJ2-7; D gene: TRBD2; V gene: TRBV27
CDR3 DNA: TGCAGCGTTGCAGGGGTATTCGGGGAGACCCAGTACTTC; CDR3 protein: CSVAGVFGETQYF; clone size: NA; J gene: TRBJ2-5; D gene: NA; V gene: TRBV29-1
CDR3 DNA: TGTGCCAGCATGAAGGAGGAAACAGATACGCAGTATTTT; CDR3 protein: CASMKEETDTQYF; clone size: NA; J gene: TRBJ2-3; D gene: NA; V gene: TRBV2
CDR3 DNA: TGTGCCAGCAGCTTAGAGGGTACTACTAATGAAAAACTGTTTTTT; CDR3 protein: CASSLEGTTNEKLFF; clone size: NA; J gene: TRBJ1-4; D gene: NA; V gene: TRBV7-9
CDR3 DNA: TGTGCCAGCAGACCCGGCGGGGAAAGTAATTCACCCCTCCACTTT; CDR3 protein: CASRPGGESNSPLHF; clone size: NA; J gene: TRBJ1-6; D gene: NA; V gene: TRBV6-6
CDR3 DNA: TGTGCCAGCAGTTCAGGGGTGTCTTTTGGCTACACCTTC; CDR3 protein: CASSSGVSFGYTF; clone size: NA; J gene: TRBJ1-2; D gene: NA; V gene: TRBV28
CDR3 DNA: TGTGCCAGCAGATCCACAGGGGAGACCCAGTACTTC; CDR3 protein: CASRSTGETQYF; clone size: NA; J gene: TRBJ2-5; D gene: NA; V gene: TRBV6-5
CDR3 DNA: TGTGCCAGCAGTTGGCAGGCGACCTCCTACGAGCAGTACTTC; CDR3 protein: CASSWQATSYEQYF; clone size: NA; J gene: TRBJ2-7; D gene: NA; V gene: TRBV27
CDR3 DNA: TGCGCCAGCAGCGTTACTAGCGGGAGCACAGATACGCAGTATTTT; CDR3 protein: CASSVTSGSTDTQYF; clone size: once; J gene: TRBJ2-3; D gene: TRBD2; V gene: TRBV5-1
CDR3 DNA: TGTGCCAGCAGCTCCGGCCCGGGACTAGCGGTCCAGACCCAGTACTTC; CDR3 protein: CASSSGPGLAVQTQYF; clone size: NA; J gene: TRBJ2-5; D gene: TRBD2; V gene: TRBV11-1
CDR3 DNA: TGTGCCAGCAGCCCTGAGGGCCCGATTTTAAACATTCAGTACTTC; CDR3 protein: CASSPEGPILNIQYF; clone size: NA; J gene: TRBJ2-4; D gene: NA; V gene: TRBV2
CDR3 DNA: TGTGCCATCAGTGCGGGCCCAGCGGAAGCTTTCTTT; CDR3 protein: CAISAGPAEAFF; clone size: few; J gene: TRBJ1-1; D gene: NA; V gene: TRBV10-3
CDR3 DNA: TGTGCCAGCAGCCCGGGCGGGGGCAGCGGCACACAAGAGACCCAGTACTTC; CDR3 protein: CASSPGGGSGTQETQYF; clone size: once; J gene: TRBJ2-5; D gene: NA; V gene: TRBV5-4
CDR3 DNA: TGTGCCAGCAGCCAGACTAGCGGGGCCTACAATGAGCAGTTCTTC; CDR3 protein: CASSQTSGAYNEQFF; clone size: few; J gene: TRBJ2-1; D gene: TRBD2; V gene: TRBV5-4
CDR3 DNA: TGTGCCAGTAGTATGGGGGGGGGCCTGGAGACCCAGTACTTC; CDR3 protein: CASSMGGGLETQYF; clone size: NA; J gene: TRBJ2-5; D gene: NA; V gene: TRBV19
CDR3 DNA: TGCGCCAGCGGACCGGGAGGACACATTCAGTACTTC; CDR3 protein: CASGPGGHIQYF; clone size: once; J gene: TRBJ2-4; D gene: TRBD2; V gene: TRBV10-2
CDR3 DNA: TGTGCCAGCAGCCGCACAGGTAGGGCTAATCAGCCCCAGCATTTT; CDR3 protein: CASSRTGRANQPQHF; clone size: NA; J gene: TRBJ1-5; D gene: NA; V gene: TRBV5-8
CDR3 DNA: TGTGCTAGTGGTTTGGTAAGGGACCTAGCCAAAAACATTCAGTACTTC; CDR3 protein: CASGLVRDLAKNIQYF; clone size: NA; J gene: TRBJ2-4; D gene: NA; V gene: TRBV12-5
CDR3 DNA: TGTGCCAGCAGACCGCCGAGGGAAAGGGAGACCCAGTACTTC; CDR3 protein: CASRPPRERETQYF; clone size: NA; J gene: TRBJ2-5; D gene: NA; V gene: TRBV6-6
CDR3 DNA: TGTGCCAGCAGTCCCGGGGGAGTCTTGAACACTGAAGCTTTCTTT; CDR3 protein: CASSPGGVLNTEAFF; clone size: once; J gene: TRBJ1-1; D gene: NA; V gene: TRBV6-5
CDR3 DNA: TGCGCCAGCAGTGATGGGGGGGCGACAGGGACCTACGAGCAGTACTTC; CDR3 protein: CASSDGGATGTYEQYF; clone size: NA; J gene: TRBJ2-7; D gene: NA; V gene: TRBV10-1
CDR3 DNA: TGTGCCACCAGCAAAGACAGGGGGGGTGAAAAACTGTTTTTT; CDR3 protein: CATSKDRGGEKLFF; clone size: NA; J gene: TRBJ1-4; D gene: TRBD1; V gene: TRBV15
CDR3 DNA: TGCGCCAGCAGCTTGGATGGGACATTACAAGAGACCCAGTACTTC; CDR3 protein: CASSLDGTLQETQYF; clone size: NA; J gene: TRBJ2-5; D gene: NA; V gene: TRBV5-1
CDR3 DNA: TGTGCCAGTAGTACCAAGACAGGACCTTATGGCTACACCTTC; CDR3 protein: CASSTKTGPYGYTF; clone size: NA; J gene: TRBJ1-2; D gene: NA; V gene: TRBV19
CDR3 DNA: TGTGCCAGCAGTGAAAATGGTCGGGGGGAAAAACTGTTTTTT; CDR3 protein: CASSENGRGEKLFF; clone size: NA; J gene: TRBJ1-4; D gene: NA; V gene: TRBV6-1
CDR3 DNA: TGTGCCAGCAGCTTTCGGATAAACAATGAGCAGTTCTTC; CDR3 protein: CASSFRINNEQFF; clone size: NA; J gene: TRBJ2-1; D gene: NA; V gene: TRBV7-2
CDR3 DNA: TGTGCCAGCTCACCACCGGGACTAGCGGAGATTGAGCAGTTCTTC; CDR3 protein: CASSPPGLAEIEQFF; clone size: few; J gene: TRBJ2-1; D gene: TRBD2; V gene: TRBV18
CDR3 DNA: TGTGCCAGCAGCCCCCGGGACAGCGGAGAGACCCAGTACTTC; CDR3 protein: CASSPRDSGETQYF; clone size: NA; J gene: TRBJ2-5; D gene: TRBD1; V gene: TRBV11-2
CDR3 DNA: TGCGCCAGCAGCTTGGGGGCGGGGAGCTCCTACGAGCAGTACTTC; CDR3 protein: CASSLGAGSSYEQYF; clone size: NA; J gene: TRBJ2-7; D gene: NA; V gene: TRBV5-1
CDR3 DNA: TGTGCCAGCAGTCACGACAGGGACTACGAGCAGTACTTC; CDR3 protein: CASSHDRDYEQYF; clone size: NA; J gene: TRBJ2-7; D gene: TRBD1; V gene: TRBV25-1
CDR3 DNA: TGTGCCAGCAGCTATTCGCAAACTATTGGCACTGAAGCTTTCTTT; CDR3 protein: CASSYSQTIGTEAFF; clone size: NA; J gene: TRBJ1-1; D gene: NA; V gene: TRBV11-2
CDR3 DNA: TGTGCCAGCAGTTACTCCCTCGGAACAGATACGCAGTATTTT; CDR3 protein: CASSYSLGTDTQYF; clone size: NA; J gene: TRBJ2-3; D gene: NA; V gene: TRBV6-6
CDR3 DNA: TGCGCCAGCAGCCCGAGACTAGCGGGGGAGAGGAAGAGCGGGGAGCTGTTTTTT; CDR3 protein: CASSPRLAGERKSGELFF; clone size: once; J gene: TRBJ2-2; D gene: TRBD2; V gene: TRBV5-1
CDR3 DNA: TGTGCCAGCAGCACCCGAGATAATTCACCCCTCCACTTT; CDR3 protein: CASSTRDNSPLHF; clone size: NA; J gene: TRBJ1-6; D gene: NA; V gene: TRBV14
CDR3 DNA: TGTGCCAGCTCACAGGGGGCGATGACTGAAGCTTTCTTT; CDR3 protein: CASSQGAMTEAFF; clone size: NA; J gene: TRBJ1-1; D gene: TRBD1; V gene: TRBV18
CDR3 DNA: TGTGCCAGCAGCCTAGCCGGGACAGGGAGGCGCAATGAGCAGTTCTTC; CDR3 protein: CASSLAGTGRRNEQFF; clone size: NA; J gene: TRBJ2-1; D gene: TRBD1; V gene: TRBV7-2
CDR3 DNA: TGTGCCAGTAGTATATCCCTGGGCAGTTCCTACGAGCAGTACTTC; CDR3 protein: CASSISLGSSYEQYF; clone size: NA; J gene: TRBJ2-7; D gene: NA; V gene: TRBV19
CDR3 DNA: TGCGCCAGCAGCTTGGAAGGGGGCATAACTGGAAACACCATATATTTT; CDR3 protein: CASSLEGGITGNTIYF; clone size: NA; J gene: TRBJ1-3; D gene: TRBD1; V gene: TRBV5-1
CDR3 DNA: TGTGCCAGCAGGCCCAGGGTCAACGAGCAGTACTTC; CDR3 protein: CASRPRVNEQYF; clone size: NA; J gene: TRBJ2-7; D gene: NA; V gene: TRBV6-5
CDR3 DNA: TGTGCCAGCAGCCCCTCGTGGGCTAGGTCCTACGAGCAGTACTTC; CDR3 protein: CASSPSWARSYEQYF; clone size: NA; J gene: TRBJ2-7; D gene: NA; V gene: TRBV6-5
CDR3 DNA: TGTGCCAGCAGTTACTCAGAGGGCGGTACGAAGCAGTACTTC; CDR3 protein: CASSYSEGGTKQYF; clone size: NA; J gene: TRBJ2-7; D gene: NA; V gene: TRBV6-6
CDR3 DNA: TGTGCCAGTAGTCTACAGACGGGCGCTATAAGCAATCAGCCCCAGCATTTT; CDR3 protein: CASSLQTGAISNQPQHF; clone size: few; J gene: TRBJ1-5; D gene: NA; V gene: TRBV19